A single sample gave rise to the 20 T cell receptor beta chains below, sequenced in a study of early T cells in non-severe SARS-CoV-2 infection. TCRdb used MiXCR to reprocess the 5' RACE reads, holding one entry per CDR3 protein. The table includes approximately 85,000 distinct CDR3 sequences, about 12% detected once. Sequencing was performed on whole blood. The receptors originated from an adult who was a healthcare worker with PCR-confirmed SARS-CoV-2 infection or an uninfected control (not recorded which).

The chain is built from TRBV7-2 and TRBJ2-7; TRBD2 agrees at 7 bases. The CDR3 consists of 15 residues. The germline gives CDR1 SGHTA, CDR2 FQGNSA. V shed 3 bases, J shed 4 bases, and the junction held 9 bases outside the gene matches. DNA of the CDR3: TGTGCCAGCAGCTTTCCGGCTAGCGGAGCGTACGAGCAGTACTTC. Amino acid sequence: CASSFPASGAYEQYF.

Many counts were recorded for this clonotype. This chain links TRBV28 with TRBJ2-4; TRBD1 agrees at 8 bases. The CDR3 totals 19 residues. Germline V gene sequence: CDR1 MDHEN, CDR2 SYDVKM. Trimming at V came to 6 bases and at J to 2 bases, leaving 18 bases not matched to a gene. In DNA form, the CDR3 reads TGTGCCAGCAGCTCCCCTGACAGGGGCGGTGCGGGGCCCAAAAACATTCAGTACTTC. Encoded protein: CASSSPDRGGAGPKNIQYF. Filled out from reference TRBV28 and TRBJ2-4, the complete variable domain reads DVKVTQSSRYLVKRTGEKVFLECVQDMDHENMFWYRQDPGLGLRLIYFSYDVKMKEKGDIPEGYSVSREKKERFSLILESASTNQTSMYLCASSSPDRGGAGPKNIQYFGAGTRLSVL.

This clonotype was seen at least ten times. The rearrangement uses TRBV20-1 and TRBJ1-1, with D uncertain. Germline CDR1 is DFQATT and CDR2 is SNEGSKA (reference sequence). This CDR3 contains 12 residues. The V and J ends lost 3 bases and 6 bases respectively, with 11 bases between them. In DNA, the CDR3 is TGCAGTGCTAGCGAATCTAACGCTGAAGCTTTCTTT. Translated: CSASESNAEAFF.

The CDR3 coding sequence is TGCAGCGCACGGACAGGGACTGAAGCTTTCTTT. Its translation is CSARTGTEAFF. The chain is built from TRBV29-1 and TRBJ1-1, with 8 bases that match TRBD1. Germline V gene lookup returns CDR1 SQVTM and CDR2 ANQGSEA. The CDR3 spans 11 residues. V lost 7 bases, J lost 5 bases, and 3 bases stayed unmatched.

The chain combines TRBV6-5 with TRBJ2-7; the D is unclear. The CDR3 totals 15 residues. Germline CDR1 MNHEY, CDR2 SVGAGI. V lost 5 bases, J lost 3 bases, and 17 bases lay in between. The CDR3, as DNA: TGTGCCAGCAGTACCTTAACGCGGCCCCTCTACGAGCAGTACTTC. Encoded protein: CASSTLTRPLYEQYF.

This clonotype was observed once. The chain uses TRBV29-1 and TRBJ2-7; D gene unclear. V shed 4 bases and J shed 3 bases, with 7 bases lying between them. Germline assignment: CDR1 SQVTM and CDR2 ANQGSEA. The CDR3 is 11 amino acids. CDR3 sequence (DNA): TGCAGCGTTGCTAGGAACTACGAGCAGTACTTC. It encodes CSVARNYEQYF.

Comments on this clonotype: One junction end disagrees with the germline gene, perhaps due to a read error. The CDR3 bases are TGCAGTGCTAGACAACAGGGGGCAACCAATGAAAAACTGTTTTTT. This gives the protein CSARQQGATNEKLFF. The chain is built from TRBV20-1 and TRBJ1-4; 9 bases map to TRBD1. This CDR3 region has 15 residues. In germline, CDR1 is DFQATT, CDR2 SNEGSKA (reference sequence).

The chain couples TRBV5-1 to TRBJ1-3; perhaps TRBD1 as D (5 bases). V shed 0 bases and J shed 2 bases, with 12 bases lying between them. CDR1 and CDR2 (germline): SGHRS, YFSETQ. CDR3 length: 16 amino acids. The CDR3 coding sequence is TGCGCCAGCAGCTTGGGTCCAGGGAATACTGGAAACACCATATATTTT. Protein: CASSLGPGNTGNTIYF.

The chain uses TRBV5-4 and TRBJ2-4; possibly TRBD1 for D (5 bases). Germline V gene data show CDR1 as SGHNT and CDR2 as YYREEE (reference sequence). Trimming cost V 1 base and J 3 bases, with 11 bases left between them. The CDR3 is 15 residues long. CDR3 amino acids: CASSLWAGNKNIQYF. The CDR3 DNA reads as TGTGCCAGCAGCTTGTGGGCAGGGAACAAAAACATTCAGTACTTC. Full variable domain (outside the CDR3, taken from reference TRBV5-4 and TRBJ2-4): ETGVTQSPTHLIKTRGQQVTLRCSSQSGHNTVSWYQQALGQGPQFIFQYYREEENGRGNFPPRFSGLQFPNYSSELNVNALELDDSALYLCASSLWAGNKNIQYFGAGTRLSVL.

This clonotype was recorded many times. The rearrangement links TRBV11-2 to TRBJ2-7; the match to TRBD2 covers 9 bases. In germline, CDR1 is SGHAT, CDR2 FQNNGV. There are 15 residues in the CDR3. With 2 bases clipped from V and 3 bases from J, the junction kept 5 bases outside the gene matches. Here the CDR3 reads CASSLQAGGGYEQYF. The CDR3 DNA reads TGTGCCAGCAGCTTACAAGCGGGAGGCGGCTACGAGCAGTACTTC.

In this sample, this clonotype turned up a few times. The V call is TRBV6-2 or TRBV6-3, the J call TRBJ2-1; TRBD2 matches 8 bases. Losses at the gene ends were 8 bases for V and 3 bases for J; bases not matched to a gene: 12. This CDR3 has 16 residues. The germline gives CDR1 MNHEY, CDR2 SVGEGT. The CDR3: CASWTGLAAFYNEQFF. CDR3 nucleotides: TGTGCCAGCTGGACCGGACTAGCTGCCTTCTACAATGAGCAGTTCTTC.

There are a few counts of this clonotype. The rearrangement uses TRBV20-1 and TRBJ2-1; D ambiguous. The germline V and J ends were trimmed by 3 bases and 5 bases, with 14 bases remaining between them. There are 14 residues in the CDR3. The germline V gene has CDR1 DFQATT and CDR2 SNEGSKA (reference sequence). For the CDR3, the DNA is TGCAGTGCTAGTACGGGTCTTCCGGACAATGAGCAGTTCTTC. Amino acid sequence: CSASTGLPDNEQFF.

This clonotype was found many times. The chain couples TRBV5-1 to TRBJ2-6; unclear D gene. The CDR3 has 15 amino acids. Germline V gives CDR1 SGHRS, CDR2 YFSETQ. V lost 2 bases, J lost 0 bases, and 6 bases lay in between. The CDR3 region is CASSFSNSGANVLTF. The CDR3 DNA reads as TGCGCCAGCAGCTTTTCAAACTCTGGGGCCAACGTCCTGACTTTC.

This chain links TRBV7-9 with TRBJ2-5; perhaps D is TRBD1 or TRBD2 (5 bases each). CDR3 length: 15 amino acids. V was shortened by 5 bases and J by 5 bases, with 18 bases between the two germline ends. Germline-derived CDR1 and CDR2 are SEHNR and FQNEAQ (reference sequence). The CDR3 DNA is TGTGCCAGCAGCCCTCGGACTGGGACCTGGGAGACCCAGTACTTC. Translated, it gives CASSPRTGTWETQYF.

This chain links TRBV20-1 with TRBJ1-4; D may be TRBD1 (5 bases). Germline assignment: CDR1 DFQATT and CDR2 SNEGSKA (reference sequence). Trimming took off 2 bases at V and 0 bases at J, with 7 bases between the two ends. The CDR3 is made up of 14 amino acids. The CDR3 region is CSARRDSTNEKLFF. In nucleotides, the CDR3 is TGCAGTGCTAGAAGGGACTCAACTAATGAAAAACTGTTTTTT.

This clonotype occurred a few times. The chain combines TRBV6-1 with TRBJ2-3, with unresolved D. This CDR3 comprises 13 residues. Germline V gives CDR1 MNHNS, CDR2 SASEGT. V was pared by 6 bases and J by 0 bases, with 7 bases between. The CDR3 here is CASRIKSTDTQYF. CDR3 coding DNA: TGTGCCAGCAGGATTAAGAGCACAGATACGCAGTATTTT.

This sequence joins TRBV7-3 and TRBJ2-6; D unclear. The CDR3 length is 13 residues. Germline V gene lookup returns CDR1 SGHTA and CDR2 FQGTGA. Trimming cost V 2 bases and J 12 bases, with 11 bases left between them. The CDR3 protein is CASSLVSLGVLTF. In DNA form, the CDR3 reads TGTGCCAGCAGCTTAGTTTCCCTCGGCGTCCTGACTTTC.

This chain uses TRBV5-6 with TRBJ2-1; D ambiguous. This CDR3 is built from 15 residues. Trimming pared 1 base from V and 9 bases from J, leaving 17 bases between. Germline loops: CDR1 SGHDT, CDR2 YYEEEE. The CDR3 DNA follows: TGTGCCAGCAGCTTGCTCACAGTTGGGTTTGTTGAGCAGTTCTTC. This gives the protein CASSLLTVGFVEQFF.

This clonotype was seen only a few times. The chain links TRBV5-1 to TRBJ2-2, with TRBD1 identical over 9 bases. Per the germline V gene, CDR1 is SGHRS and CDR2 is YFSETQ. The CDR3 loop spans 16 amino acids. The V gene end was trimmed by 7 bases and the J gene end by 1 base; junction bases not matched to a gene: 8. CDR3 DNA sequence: TGCGCCAGCGGTCCGACGGGACAGGGGAACACCGGGGAGCTGTTTTTT. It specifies CASGPTGQGNTGELFF.

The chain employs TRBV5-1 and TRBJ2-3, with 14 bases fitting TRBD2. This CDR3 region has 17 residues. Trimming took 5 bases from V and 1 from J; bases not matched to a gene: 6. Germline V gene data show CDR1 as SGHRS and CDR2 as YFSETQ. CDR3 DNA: TGCGCCAGCAGTCCCGGGACTAGCGGGAGTGGCACAGATACGCAGTATTTT. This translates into CASSPGTSGSGTDTQYF.